This T cell receptor beta chain emerged from a study of cytomegalovirus exposure and HLA in healthy donors. Study conclusions and caveats: Roughly even sequencing depth across donors was the assumption behind the presence/absence analyses. The study put some 160 TCR beta chains on its list as cytomegalovirus-associated.

The CDR3 contains 11 residues. To note about this clone: Its antigen is still unknown.

PCR involved 60 Vbeta and 13 Jbeta primers. Using immunoSEQ multiplex PCR, the repertoire was profiled, and TCRdb retains in-frame clones only, with some absent. The sample holds approximately 110,000 clones, about three quarters seen once. The J gene is TRBJ1-2, the V gene TRBV21-1. TRBV21-1 is noted as a pseudogene. This receptor was taken from a middle-aged woman in good health and CMV-seropositive. Sequenced sample: PBMCs. The CDR3 coding sequence is TGTGCCAGCGGGGGGACGTCGGGCTACACCTTC. Protein: CASGGTSGYTF.